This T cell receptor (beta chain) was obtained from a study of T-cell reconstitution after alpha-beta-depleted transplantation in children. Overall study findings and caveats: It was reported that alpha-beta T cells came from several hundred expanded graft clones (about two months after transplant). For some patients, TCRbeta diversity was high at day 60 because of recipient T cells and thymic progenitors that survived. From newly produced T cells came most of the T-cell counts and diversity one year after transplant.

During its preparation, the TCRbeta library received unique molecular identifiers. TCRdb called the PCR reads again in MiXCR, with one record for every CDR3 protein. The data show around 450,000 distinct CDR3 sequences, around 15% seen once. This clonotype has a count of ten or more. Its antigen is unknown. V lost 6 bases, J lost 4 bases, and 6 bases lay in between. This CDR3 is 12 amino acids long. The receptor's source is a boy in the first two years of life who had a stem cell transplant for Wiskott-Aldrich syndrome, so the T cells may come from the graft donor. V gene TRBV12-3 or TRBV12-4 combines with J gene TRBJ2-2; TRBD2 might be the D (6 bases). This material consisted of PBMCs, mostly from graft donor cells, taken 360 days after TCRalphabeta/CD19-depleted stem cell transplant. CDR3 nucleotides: TGTGCCAGCAGGGGGGGCACCGGGGAGCTGTTTTTT. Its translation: CASRGGTGELFF.